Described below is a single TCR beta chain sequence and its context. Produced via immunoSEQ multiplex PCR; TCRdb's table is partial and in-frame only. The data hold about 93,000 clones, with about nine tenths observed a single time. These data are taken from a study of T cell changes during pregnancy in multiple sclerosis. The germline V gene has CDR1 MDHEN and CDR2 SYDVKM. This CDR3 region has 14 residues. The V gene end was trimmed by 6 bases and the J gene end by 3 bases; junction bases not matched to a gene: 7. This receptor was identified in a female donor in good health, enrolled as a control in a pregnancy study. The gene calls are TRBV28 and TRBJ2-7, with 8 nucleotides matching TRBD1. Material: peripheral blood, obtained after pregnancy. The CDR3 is CASRPRDRRYEQYF. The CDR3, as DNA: TGTGCCAGCAGACCCCGGGACAGGCGCTACGAGCAGTACTTC.